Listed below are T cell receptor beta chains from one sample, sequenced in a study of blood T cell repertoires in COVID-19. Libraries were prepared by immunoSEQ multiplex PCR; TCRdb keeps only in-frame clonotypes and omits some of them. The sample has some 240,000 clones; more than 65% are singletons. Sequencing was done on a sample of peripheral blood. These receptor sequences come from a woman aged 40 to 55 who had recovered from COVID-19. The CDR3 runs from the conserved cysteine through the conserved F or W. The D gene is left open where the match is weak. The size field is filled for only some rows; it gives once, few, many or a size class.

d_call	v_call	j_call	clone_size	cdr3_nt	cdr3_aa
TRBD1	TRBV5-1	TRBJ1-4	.	TGCGCCAGCAGCATGGAACCGGGACAGGGTAGGAAGACGGAAAAACTGTTTTTT	CASSMEPGQGRKTEKLFF
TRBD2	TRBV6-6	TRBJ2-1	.	TGTGCCAGCAGGCCGACTAGCGGGGGATCTTCCAATGAGCAGTTCTTC	CASRPTSGGSSNEQFF
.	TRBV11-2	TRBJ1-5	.	TGTGCCAGCAGCTTATCCAGGGATCAGCCCCAGCATTTT	CASSLSRDQPQHF
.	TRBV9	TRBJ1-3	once	TGTGCCAGCAGCCGGGGCGGGGGAGGCGGAAACACCATATATTTT	CASSRGGGGGNTIYF
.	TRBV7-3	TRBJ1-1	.	TGTGCCAGCAGCTCCTCGGCGGGGAACACTGAAGCTTTCTTT	CASSSSAGNTEAFF
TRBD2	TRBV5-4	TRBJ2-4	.	TGTGCCAGCAGCCCTGGCGGGACTAGTAGGAGCCAGTACTTC	CASSPGGTSRSQYF
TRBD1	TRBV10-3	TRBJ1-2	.	TGTGCCATCAGCGGGGACAGGGGAGATGGCTACATCTTC	CAISGDRGDGYIF
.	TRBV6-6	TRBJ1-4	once	TGTGCCACCCGCGGGCAGGCTAATGAAAAACTGTTTTTT	CATRGQANEKLFF
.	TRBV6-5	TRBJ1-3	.	TGTGCCAGTCGATTGTCGGGGGGTGGAAACACCATATATTTT	CASRLSGGGNTIYF
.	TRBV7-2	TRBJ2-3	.	TGTGCCAGCAGCTTAGTCCGGGGAGATACGCAGTATTTT	CASSLVRGDTQYF
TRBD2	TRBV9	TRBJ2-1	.	TGTGCCAGCAGCGTCGGAGCAGCGGGGGGGCATGAGCAGTTCTTC	CASSVGAAGGHEQFF
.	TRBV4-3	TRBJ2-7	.	TGCGCCAGCAGCCATTCGGACAGTCCCTACGAGCAGTACTTC	CASSHSDSPYEQYF
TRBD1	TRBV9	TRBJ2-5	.	TGTGCCAGCAGCGTAAGGGGACAGGGGCTTCCAGAGACCCAGTACTTC	CASSVRGQGLPETQYF
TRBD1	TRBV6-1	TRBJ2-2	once	TGTGCCAGCAGCAGACAGGGGACGAACACCGGGGAGCTGTTTTTT	CASSRQGTNTGELFF
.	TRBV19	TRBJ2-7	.	TGTGCCAGTAGGAGGTCCGGCGGAGCTTCCTACGAGCAGTACTTC	CASRRSGGASYEQYF
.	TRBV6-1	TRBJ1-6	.	TGTGCCAGCAGTGAAGCCCCCAGGGGAGGGTATTCACCCCTCCACTTT	CASSEAPRGGYSPLHF
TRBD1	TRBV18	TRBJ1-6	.	TGTGCCAGCTCCCAGGGGGCTTTTTCACCCCTCCACTTT	CASSQGAFSPLHF
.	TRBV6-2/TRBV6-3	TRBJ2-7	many	TGTGCCAGCAGTAGGACAGAAAACTACGAGCAGTACTTC	CASSRTENYEQYF
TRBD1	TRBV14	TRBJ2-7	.	TGTGCCAGCAGCCAAGGTAACAGGGGTTACGAGCAGTACTTC	CASSQGNRGYEQYF
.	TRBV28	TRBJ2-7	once	TGTGCCAGCAGTTTAGCCAGGACCTACGAGCAGTACTTC	CASSLARTYEQYF